Shown below are 2 T cell receptor beta chains from a single sample sequenced in a study of monozygotic twins with inflammatory bowel disease. TCRdb derives one entry per CDR3 protein from the 5' RACE reads, leaving out DNA. The sample is made up of approximately 340,000 distinct CDR3 sequences, and the top ten hold around 2% of it. Sequencing was done on a sample of blood. The receptor set was obtained from a human donor with ulcerative colitis or Crohn's disease, or a healthy co-twin of an affected twin (not recorded which).

The chain is built from TRBV15 and TRBJ1-1; TCRdb gives TRBD1 as the D gene, but with no DNA this cannot be confirmed. This CDR3 has 13 residues. CDR1 is LNHNV, CDR2 YYDKDF, per germline (reference sequence). This CDR3 is CATSTFRGGLAFF.

V is TRBV6-5 and J is TRBJ1-3; TCRdb's D call of TRBD1 is untestable without DNA. This CDR3 region has 17 residues. Germline V gene data show CDR1 as MNHEY and CDR2 as SVGAGI. CDR3 amino acids: CASSYSGGGLSGNTIYF.